One sample yielded the 14 T cell receptor beta chains listed below, sequenced in a study of blood T cell repertoires in COVID-19. The protocol was immunoSEQ multiplex PCR, while the TCRdb copy is restricted to in-frame clones and leaves out a portion. This table has 250,000 or so clones, 88% appearing once. Material: peripheral blood. These receptors all come from a woman aged 55-70 years with acute or convalescent COVID-19.

The V and J genes are TRBV11-2 and TRBJ1-2; D remains ambiguous. The ends were cut back, 2 bases at V and 7 bases at J, with 8 bases in the middle. The CDR3 runs to 12 residues. The germline V gene encodes CDR1 SGHAT and CDR2 FQNNGV. CDR3 nucleotides: TGTGCCAGCAGCTTAAAACAGTTTGGCTACACCTTC. Its translation is CASSLKQFGYTF.

The CDR3 nucleotides are TGTGCCAGCAGTTACATGTTAAATCAGCCCCAGCATTTT. Translating it yields CASSYMLNQPQHF. The chain carries TRBV6-5 and TRBJ1-5; D uncertain. The germline gives CDR1 MNHEY, CDR2 SVGAGI. This CDR3 spans 13 amino acids. V dropped 2 bases and J dropped 4 bases, with 6 bases sitting between them.

The chain carries TRBV5-1 and TRBJ1-1, with D tentatively TRBD1 (6 bases). This CDR3 is 15 amino acids long. V lost 4 bases, J lost 0 bases, and 13 bases lay in between. Germline CDR1 and CDR2: SGHRS and YFSETQ. CDR3 sequence reads: CASSGGGLMNTEAFF. CDR3 nucleotide sequence: TGCGCCAGCAGCGGGGGCGGGCTTATGAACACTGAAGCTTTCTTT.

The chain links TRBV28 to TRBJ1-4, with 12 bases identical to TRBD1. V lost 4 bases and J lost 4; bases outside the gene matches: 7. CDR1 MDHEN and CDR2 SYDVKM come from the germline V gene. The CDR3 is 17 residues long. The CDR3 region has the DNA TGTGCCAGCAGTTCAGCCGGGACAGGGGGCCTTAATGAAAAACTGTTTTTT. Protein: CASSSAGTGGLNEKLFF.

V usage is TRBV7-9 and J usage is TRBJ1-1; 7 positions agree with TRBD1. The CDR3 length is 14 residues. CDR1 and CDR2 (germline): SEHNR, FQNEAQ (reference sequence). J gave up 1 base and V 7 bases, and 6 bases lay outside the gene matches. DNA of the CDR3: TGTGCCAGCACCCTGACAGGGACGAACACTGAAGCTTTCTTT. Translating gives CASTLTGTNTEAFF. Using reference TRBV7-9 and TRBJ1-1 for the parts outside the CDR3, the full variable domain is DTGVSQNPRHKITKRGQNVTFRCDPISEHNRLYWYRQTLGQGPEFLTYFQNEAQLEKSRLLSDRFSAERPKGSFSTLEIQRTEQGDSAMYLCASTLTGTNTEAFFGQGTRLTVV.

This clone appeared a single time. The genes are TRBV27 and TRBJ1-1, with a weak D call TRBD1 (5 bases). This CDR3 region has 13 residues. With 6 bases removed from V and 1 base from J, the gap between germline ends came to 9 bases. The germline CDR1 and CDR2 sequences are MNHEY and SMNVEV (reference sequence). Here the CDR3 DNA reads TGTGCCAGCAGGGGGCTCGGGAACACTGAAGCTTTCTTT. Its protein is CASRGLGNTEAFF.

This sequence joins TRBV4-3 and TRBJ2-5; 12 nucleotides agree with TRBD2. V lost 3 bases and J lost 1; bases outside the gene matches: 15. In germline, CDR1 is LGHNA, CDR2 YSLEER. This CDR3 has 20 amino acids. In nucleotides, the CDR3 is TGCGCCAGCAGCCAGGCCCCCGCTAGCGGGAGGGCCGAAACCCAAGAGACCCAGTACTTC. Protein sequence: CASSQAPASGRAETQETQYF.

The CDR3 DNA reads as TGTGCCAGCAGTGCCGGGACAGGGGTAGTTCAGCCCCAGCATTTT. Protein: CASSAGTGVVQPQHF. The rearrangement joins TRBV25-1 to TRBJ1-5; 10 bases map to TRBD1. The CDR3 is 15 residues long. Germline-derived CDR1 and CDR2 are MGHDK and SYGVNS. Unmatched junction bases numbered 6, after V lost 4 bases and J lost 6 bases.

This rearrangement joins TRBV18 to TRBJ1-4; D gene unclear. V gave up 3 bases and J gave up 4 bases, with 12 bases separating them. CDR3 length equals 15 residues. CDR1 and CDR2 (germline): KGHSH, LQKENI. The CDR3 nucleotides are TGTGCCAGCTCACCTACTCCAGCGCATAATGAAAAACTGTTTTTT. It specifies CASSPTPAHNEKLFF.

The rearrangement joins TRBV6-2 or TRBV6-3 to TRBJ2-1; 16 bases align to TRBD2. Germline V gene data show CDR1 as MNHEY and CDR2 as SVGEGT. This CDR3 comprises 18 residues. The V segment lost 5 bases and the J segment 1 base; nucleotides outside the gene matches: 5. CDR3 coding DNA: TGTGCCAGCAGTGTGGGACTAGCGGGAGGGGGTTCCTACAATGAGCAGTTCTTC. Translating gives CASSVGLAGGGSYNEQFF.

V usage is TRBV30 and J usage is TRBJ1-4; TRBD1 matches 7 bases. The CDR3 is 14 amino acids. After removal of 2 bases from V and 5 bases from J, the junction contained 5 bases not matched to a gene. CDR1 GTSNPN and CDR2 SVGIG come from the germline V gene (reference sequence). This chain's CDR3 is CAWSLGGLNEKLFF. Written as DNA, the CDR3 is TGTGCCTGGAGTCTAGGGGGCCTAAATGAAAAACTGTTTTTT.

The chain has TRBV9 and TRBJ2-3; 9 bases map to TRBD1. V lost 3 bases and J lost 2; bases outside the gene matches: 10. Germline lookup yields CDR1 SGDLS and CDR2 YYNGEE. The CDR3 extends over 17 amino acids. As DNA, the CDR3 is TGTGCCAGCAGCGGGGCGATGGGGACAGGGTACACAGATACGCAGTATTTT. It translates to CASSGAMGTGYTDTQYF.

This chain joins TRBV10-2 and TRBJ2-1, with 8 bases aligning to TRBD2. The CDR3 is 15 amino acids. V gave up 2 bases and J gave up 6 bases; unmatched junction bases: 6. Germline values: CDR1 WSHSY, CDR2 SAAADI. CDR3 sequence (DNA): TGCGCCAGCAGTGAGATGGGCGGGGGGCTCAATGAGCAGTTCTTC. Translated, it gives CASSEMGGGLNEQFF.

V is TRBV5-1 and J is TRBJ1-1; 9 bases align to TRBD1. Germline assignment: CDR1 SGHRS and CDR2 YFSETQ. CDR3 length: 15 residues. J lost 1 base, V lost 4 bases, and 5 bases had no gene match. CDR3 nucleotides: TGCGCCAGCAGCCTACCGGGACAGGGGAACACTGAAGCTTTCTTT. It is translated as CASSLPGQGNTEAFF.